This T cell receptor (beta chain) was found in a study of beta chain features in type 1 diabetes. Each of the sorted populations had a purity greater than 98%. The whole isolated RNA underwent reverse transcription, so sequencing captured expressed TCRB transcripts. Generated by immunoSEQ multiplex PCR, the TCRdb table keeps only in-frame clones and is missing some. The data contain 640,000 or so clones, roughly 13% of them seen just once; the ten biggest clones take up just under 0.04%. Notes on the study in general: Moderately but significantly shorter TCRB CDR3s were found in Type 1 diabetes patients in all four CD4+ subsets. The study found that naive, central memory and Treg TCRB repertoires appeared more similar in patients than in healthy donors. Type 1 diabetes patients showed fewer insertions and more deletions at VDJ junctions.

Remarks on this clone: The target antigen is unknown.

Germline assignment: CDR1 SGHTA and CDR2 FQGNSA. The CDR3 loop spans 14 amino acids. V was pared by 5 bases and J by 5 bases, with 13 bases between. The receptor comes from a man aged 18 to 30 with type 1 diabetes. Sample: naive CD4+ T cells from blood. The rearrangement joins TRBV7-2 to TRBJ2-1, with unresolved D. The CDR3 loop is CASSLHQGNNEQFF. The DNA for the CDR3 is TGTGCCAGCAGCCTACACCAAGGGAACAATGAGCAGTTCTTC.